The clone carrying this T cell receptor beta chain was detected only a few times. J gave up 7 bases and V 3 bases, and 6 bases lay outside the gene matches. The germline V gene encodes CDR1 DFQATT and CDR2 SNEGSKA (reference sequence). The CDR3 spans 14 residues. This record belongs to a study of T cells after yellow fever vaccination. TCRdb re-derived calls from the 5' RACE reads in MiXCR, one entry per CDR3 protein. The data hold 300,000 to 350,000 distinct CDR3 sequences, with 3.5% to 4.5% observed a single time. The V call is TRBV20-1, the J call TRBJ2-1; 10 bases are a match to TRBD1. The clonotype was recovered from a man aged 18 to 30 who received the YFV17D yellow fever vaccine. The sample here was PBMCs, taken 15 days after the yellow fever booster vaccination. The CDR3 nucleotides are TGCAGTGCTAGCCGGGACAGGGGTAGGAATGAGCAGTTCTTC. Translated, it gives CSASRDRGRNEQFF.